The T cell receptor beta chain under discussion was sequenced for a study of type 1 and type 2 diabetes patients. The overall study: The cohort mixed type 1 diabetes, type 2 diabetes and nondiabetic donors. From PBMCs, CD4+ and CD8+ T cells were isolated by magnetic microbeads.

Germline assignment: CDR1 KGHDR and CDR2 SFDVKD. The CDR3 length is 13 residues. V was cut by 4 bases and J by 2 bases, with 6 bases left in between. This clonotype showed up many times. PCR was run on genomic DNA. Amplification of the beta chain CDR3 used 30 forward and 13 reverse multiplex primers. TCRdb called the multiplex PCR reads again in MiXCR, with one record for every CDR3 protein. The top ten hold roughly 15% of the sample, which has around 300,000 distinct CDR3 sequences, roughly 48% seen once. This receptor was obtained from a man aged 18 to 30 with type 2 diabetes. The sample was peripheral blood mononuclear cells (PBMCs). This chain connects TRBV24-1 to TRBJ2-3, with D tentatively TRBD1 (5 bases). The CDR3 region has the DNA TGTGCCACCAGTGAAGGGGTCACAGATACGCAGTATTTT. Its protein product is CATSEGVTDTQYF.